The 11 T cell receptor beta chains below all came from one sample that was sequenced in a study of blood T cells in healthy people across ages. A J-beta primer mix and a sample-barcoded 5' primer were used in a second PCR of roughly 7 to 12 cycles. TCRdb reprocessed the 5' RACE reads via MiXCR and lists one record per CDR3 protein. The repertoire has 650,000 to 800,000 distinct CDR3 sequences, approximately 52% of them found once; the top ten carry roughly 13%. Sequenced input: blood. The origin of the receptors is a woman aged 80 or older in good health.

The chain carries TRBV7-2 and TRBJ2-1; no firm D call. Trimming left V 2 bases short and J 7 bases short, with 6 bases between. Germline CDR1 and CDR2: SGHTA and FQGNSA. This CDR3 comprises 12 residues. The DNA for the CDR3 is TGTGCCAGCAGCTTAAACGGAAATGAGCAGTTCTTC. Translating gives CASSLNGNEQFF.

In regard to this clonotype: At one of its ends the junction is not consistent with the germline gene, which may arise from a read error. The gene calls are TRBV2 and TRBJ2-7; perhaps TRBD2 as D (5 bases). Germline V CDR1 and CDR2: SNHLY, FYNNEI. The CDR3 extends over 14 amino acids. The CDR3 DNA reads as TGTGCCAGCAGTGACGGCCCCCCAGACTACGAGCAGGACTTC. This translates into CASSDGPPDYEQDF.

The rearrangement uses TRBV12-3 or TRBV12-4 and TRBJ2-3, with D unclear. This CDR3 contains 12 residues. V lost 6 bases, J lost 13 bases, and 17 bases lay in between. The chain's CDR3 is CASRFSGFTEYF. The CDR3 coding sequence is TGTGCCAGCAGATTTAGTGGATTCACGGAGTATTTT.

The V call is TRBV28, the J call TRBJ2-1, with D uncertain. V lost 10 bases, J lost 0 bases, and 10 bases lay in between. The germline V gene has CDR1 MDHEN and CDR2 SYDVKM. CDR3 size: 13 residues. The CDR3 is CATHGSSYNEQFF. CDR3 coding DNA: TGTGCCACCCACGGAAGCTCCTACAATGAGCAGTTCTTC. Using reference TRBV28 and TRBJ2-1 for the parts outside the CDR3, the full variable domain is DVKVTQSSRYLVKRTGEKVFLECVQDMDHENMFWYRQDPGLGLRLIYFSYDVKMKEKGDIPEGYSVSREKKERFSLILESASTNQTSMYLCATHGSSYNEQFFGPGTRLTVL.

This clonotype appeared many times. V usage is TRBV20-1 and J usage is TRBJ2-7; TRBD1 aligns across 7 bases. The J segment lost 7 bases and the V segment lost 6 bases, leaving 15 bases of the junction unmatched. In germline, CDR1 is DFQATT, CDR2 SNEGSKA (reference sequence). The CDR3 totals 14 residues. CDR3 sequence: CSAENRGLLREQYF. In nucleotides, the CDR3 is TGCAGTGCAGAGAACAGGGGCCTTCTTAGGGAGCAGTACTTC.

V gene TRBV12-3 or TRBV12-4 combines with J gene TRBJ2-7, with TRBD2 identical over 14 bases. The CDR3 totals 15 residues. Trimming cost V 2 bases and J 7 bases; bases outside gene matches: 4. The CDR3 DNA reads TGTGCCAGCAGTTTAAGGACTAGCGGGAGGTATGAGCAGTACTTC. This gives the protein CASSLRTSGRYEQYF.

This clonotype was seen repeatedly, ten times or more. The V call is TRBV10-3, the J call TRBJ2-1; D might be TRBD1 (6 bases). The length of the CDR3 is 15 residues. From germline, CDR1 is ENHRY and CDR2 SYGVKD. V lost 0 bases, J lost 3 bases, and 9 bases lay in between. CDR3 bases: TGTGCCATCAGTGAGTCAGGGGGAGACTACAATGAGCAGTTCTTC. Residues: CAISESGGDYNEQFF.

The table lists this clonotype with many counts. The junction departs from germline at one end; a sequencing error may be responsible. The chain carries TRBV5-1 and TRBJ2-3; no reliable D call. CDR1 is SGHRS, CDR2 YFSETQ, per germline. CDR3 length: 13 residues. In DNA, the CDR3 is TGTGCCAGCAGTTTGGTCCCCACAGATACGCAGTATTTT. This gives the protein CASSLVPTDTQYF.

This clonotype was detected only a few times. With a much larger clone just one base away, this may be a read error. V gene TRBV6-5 combines with J gene TRBJ2-5; D perhaps matches TRBD2 (5 bases). This CDR3 is 13 amino acids long. Germline-derived CDR1 and CDR2 are MNHEY and SVGAGI. Trimming shortened V by 2 bases and J by 11 bases, and 15 bases separated the two germline ends. The CDR3 nucleotides read TGTGCCAGCAGTTACCCGAATGGGAGTGAGCAGTACTTC. This encodes CASSYPNGSEQYF.

Details on this clonotype: A single base separates this from a much larger clone, so it may be a read error. This is likely a read error, given that the CDR3 carries no conserved phenylalanine or tryptophan at its end. The chain couples TRBV29-1 to TRBJ2-3; unclear D gene. The CDR3 has 11 residues. V lost 4 bases, J lost 5 bases, and 7 bases lay in between. CDR1 is SQVTM, CDR2 ANQGSEA, per germline. In nucleotides, the CDR3 is TGCAGCGTTGGTCCCGGAGATACGCAGTATCTT. It translates to CSVGPGDTQYL.

In regard to this clonotype: It is likely a read error, because the conserved phenylalanine at the end of the CDR3 is missing. The DNA is omitted, as the CDR3 cannot be located on it reliably, and the CDR3 follows TCRdb's listing. The genes are TRBV25-1 and TRBJ1-2; TRBD1, the table's D call, was not compared with the DNA. The germline CDR1 and CDR2 sequences are MGHDK and SYGVNS. Termini included, the CDR3 measures 14 amino acids. CDR3 sequence reads: CASNPGGEDYGHTV.